These 21 T cell receptor beta chains share one sample of origin, sequenced in a study of T cell responses to AZD1222 COVID-19 vaccine. The protocol was immunoSEQ multiplex PCR, while the TCRdb copy is restricted to in-frame clones and leaves out a portion. The data show roughly 150,000 clones, more than 85% seen once. The sequencing used peripheral blood, collected on day 0 of AZD1222 vaccination. The receptors stem from an adult in good health.

The CDR3 loop reads CASTQGLNEQFF. Here the CDR3 DNA reads TGTGCCAGCACCCAGGGTCTCAATGAGCAGTTCTTC. This chain connects TRBV12-3 or TRBV12-4 to TRBJ2-1; a weak D match, TRBD1 (5 bases). The CDR3 runs 12 residues. V was cut by 7 bases and J by 6 bases, with 10 bases left in between.

The chain recombines TRBV4-1 with TRBJ2-7; D is possibly TRBD2 (5 bases). Trimming removed 0 bases at V and 2 bases at J, with 11 bases between. Germline assignment: CDR1 MGHRA and CDR2 YSYEKL. The CDR3 sequence is 15 residues long. The CDR3 loop is CASSQEMGEAYEQYF. The CDR3 coding sequence is TGCGCCAGCAGCCAAGAAATGGGAGAAGCCTACGAGCAGTACTTC.

The gene calls are TRBV2 and TRBJ1-6; possibly TRBD1 for D (5 bases). This CDR3 is built from 13 residues. Germline V gene lookup returns CDR1 SNHLY and CDR2 FYNNEI. Deletions cut 4 bases from V and 10 bases from J, with 11 bases between. The CDR3 spells CASSGPGGSPLHF. Written as DNA, the CDR3 is TGTGCCAGCAGTGGGCCGGGGGGGTCACCCCTCCACTTT.

The chain uses TRBV7-2 and TRBJ1-1, with D perhaps matching TRBD1 (5 bases). The V end lost 3 bases, the J end lost 1 base, and 12 bases lay between the germline ends. CDR1 is SGHTA and CDR2 is FQGNSA in the germline V gene. This CDR3 is built from 15 residues. The CDR3 reads CASSFTGTGNTEAFF. The CDR3 nucleotides read TGTGCCAGCAGCTTCACCGGGACGGGGAACACTGAAGCTTTCTTT.

The chain uses TRBV2 and TRBJ1-5; 7 nucleotides line up with TRBD1. In germline, CDR1 is SNHLY, CDR2 FYNNEI. The CDR3 is made up of 16 amino acids. J lost 0 bases, V lost 6 bases, and 8 bases had no gene match. The chain's CDR3 is CASRWTGDYSNQPQHF. CDR3 sequence (DNA): TGTGCCAGCAGATGGACAGGCGATTATAGCAATCAGCCCCAGCATTTT.

The chain combines TRBV7-2 with TRBJ2-7; TRBD2 matches 9 bases. The CDR3 loop spans 14 amino acids. Germline CDR1 and CDR2: SGHTA and FQGNSA. V lost 4 bases, J lost 6 bases, and 7 bases stayed unmatched. CDR3 amino acids: CASSWRGGSSEQYF. The CDR3 bases are TGTGCCAGCAGCTGGCGGGGGGGAAGTAGCGAGCAGTACTTC.

J is TRBJ2-1 and V is TRBV30; the match to TRBD2 covers 7 bases. This CDR3 is 15 amino acids long. Germline loops: CDR1 GTSNPN, CDR2 SVGIG (reference sequence). Trimming took 1 base from V and 7 from J; bases not matched to a gene: 10. CDR3 nucleotides: TGTGCCTGGAGTGGGGGGAGGGCCTGGGGGAATGAGCAGTTCTTC. Translated: CAWSGGRAWGNEQFF.

This chain uses TRBV4-3 with TRBJ2-3, with no clear D. Trimming shortened V by 0 bases and J by 5 bases, and 12 bases separated the two germline ends. The CDR3 spans 15 residues. Germline CDR1 reads LGHNA; CDR2 reads YSLEER. The CDR3 coding sequence is TGCGCCAGCAGCCAAGATCGGCGATCCGGAGATACGCAGTATTTT. Its translation: CASSQDRRSGDTQYF.

The chain couples TRBV3-1 (or the pseudogene TRBV3-2) to TRBJ1-2, with unresolved D. V was clipped by 1 base and J by 8 bases, with 11 bases between them. Germline V gene sequence: CDR1 LGHDT, CDR2 YNNKEL (reference sequence). This CDR3 contains 13 residues. The CDR3 nucleotides are TGTGCCAGCAGCCAAGTCCGGGTGGGCGGCTACACCTTC. Its protein product is CASSQVRVGGYTF.

Only one count was recorded for this clone. This rearrangement joins TRBV18 to TRBJ2-5; no firm D call. V was cut by 4 bases and J by 1 base, with 13 bases left in between. This CDR3 contains 15 residues. The germline V gene encodes CDR1 KGHSH and CDR2 LQKENI. The CDR3 loop reads CASSLHLGGQETQYF. For the CDR3, the DNA is TGTGCCAGCTCACTACATCTGGGCGGCCAAGAGACCCAGTACTTC.

J is TRBJ1-1 and V is TRBV19; perhaps TRBD1 as D (5 bases). Per germline, CDR1 LNHDA and CDR2 SQIVND (reference sequence). With 5 bases removed from V and 4 bases from J, the gap between germline ends came to 11 bases. The CDR3 extends over 13 amino acids. As DNA, the CDR3 is TGTGCCAGTAGTCAGCAGGGTAGCACTGAAGCTTTCTTT. It yields the protein CASSQQGSTEAFF.

This chain links TRBV12-3 or TRBV12-4 with TRBJ1-6, with D unclear. Trimming removed 3 bases at V and 5 bases at J, with 5 bases between. This CDR3 region has 13 residues. The CDR3 loop is CASSFVNNSPLHF. The CDR3 DNA reads as TGTGCCAGCAGTTTTGTTAATAATTCACCCCTCCACTTT.

This rearrangement joins TRBV7-2 to TRBJ1-2; 7 nucleotides align to TRBD1. The germline V gene encodes CDR1 SGHTA and CDR2 FQGNSA. The CDR3 covers 15 residues. The J segment lost 4 bases and the V segment lost 5 bases, leaving 10 bases of the junction unmatched. The CDR3 DNA follows: TGTGCCAGCAGCCCCAGGGACAGCGCCCGCTATGGCTACACCTTC. Translation gives CASSPRDSARYGYTF.

V usage is TRBV5-1 and J usage is TRBJ2-1; 9 nucleotides match TRBD1. The J segment lost 8 bases and the V segment lost 4 bases, leaving 7 bases of the junction unmatched. The CDR3 runs to 14 residues. CDR1 SGHRS and CDR2 YFSETQ come from the germline V gene. CDR3 protein: CASSALDRGDEQFF. CDR3 coding DNA: TGCGCCAGCAGCGCCCTGGACAGGGGAGATGAGCAGTTCTTC. The entire variable domain, with the rest obtained from reference TRBV5-1 and TRBJ2-1, is as follows: KAGVTQTPRYLIKTRGQQVTLSCSPISGHRSVSWYQQTPGQGLQFLFEYFSETQRNKGNFPGRFSGRQFSNSRSEMNVSTLELGDSALYLCASSALDRGDEQFFGPGTRLTVL.

Remarks on this clone: The limits of the CDR3 on the DNA are not certain, so only TCRdb's listed CDR3 is given. The J gene is TRBJ2-7, the V gene TRBV2; TRBD1, as called in the table, went unchecked against the DNA. The CDR3 adds up to 11 amino acids, both ends counted. Germline V gene sequence: CDR1 SNHLY, CDR2 FYNNEI. CDR3 in amino acids: CASVGTGTGYF.

The chain is built from TRBV15 and TRBJ1-1; D gene unclear. The ends were cut back, 5 bases at V and 0 bases at J, with 13 bases in the middle. In germline, CDR1 is LNHNV, CDR2 YYDKDF (reference sequence). The CDR3 is 15 amino acids. CDR3 protein: CATSRGSRLNTEAFF. As DNA, the CDR3 is TGTGCCACCAGCCGAGGGAGTAGGCTGAACACTGAAGCTTTCTTT.

In this sample, this clone turned up once. The rearrangement joins TRBV2 to TRBJ2-1; no firm D call. V was trimmed by 3 bases and J by 14 bases, leaving 14 bases between them. Germline V gene data show CDR1 as SNHLY and CDR2 as FYNNEI. The CDR3 has 12 amino acids. The DNA of the CDR3 is TGTGCCAGCAGTGACCCGGCGAGATTGAAGTTCTTC. It yields the protein CASSDPARLKFF.

In this sample, this clone turned up once. This chain links TRBV10-1 with TRBJ1-6; 7 bases map to TRBD1. Germline V gene lookup returns CDR1 WNHNN and CDR2 SYGVQD (reference sequence). The CDR3 covers 13 residues. J lost 12 bases, V lost 6 bases, and 8 bases had no gene match. The CDR3 bases are TGCGCCAGCAGCCTCCTACAGGGGCAACCCCTCCACTTT. It is translated as CASSLLQGQPLHF.

The chain is built from TRBV10-2 and TRBJ1-6; D is unresolved. Germline CDR1 is WSHSY and CDR2 is SAAADI. V gave up 2 bases and J gave up 5 bases, with 7 bases separating them. The CDR3 contains 14 residues. CDR3 loop: CASSEVANNSPLHF. CDR3 DNA: TGCGCCAGCAGTGAGGTCGCTAATAATTCACCCCTCCACTTT.

V usage is TRBV29-1 and J usage is TRBJ2-1, with TRBD2 matching over 8 bases. V was clipped by 7 bases and J by 5 bases; unmatched bases: 7. The germline gives CDR1 SQVTM, CDR2 ANQGSEA. The CDR3 sequence is 13 residues long. This CDR3 is CSARTSRDNEQFF. CDR3 sequence (DNA): TGCAGCGCGCGGACTAGCCGGGACAATGAGCAGTTCTTC.

The chain has TRBV6-5 and TRBJ1-6; tentatively, D is TRBD1 (6 bases). CDR1 is MNHEY, CDR2 SVGAGI, per germline. The V and J ends lost 8 bases and 7 bases respectively, with 6 bases between them. The CDR3 has 11 amino acids. The CDR3 sequence: CASGTNSPLHF. As DNA, the CDR3 is TGTGCCAGCGGGACAAATTCACCCCTCCACTTT.